The rows below give T cell receptor beta chains drawn from one sample of a study of blood T cells in healthy people across ages. Via MiXCR, TCRdb re-called the 5' RACE reads, giving one row per CDR3 protein. Of hundreds of thousands of distinct CDR3 sequences in the sample, 27% were seen once. The material sequenced was blood. The receptor set was obtained from a woman aged 70-85 years in good health. The CDR3 runs from the conserved cysteine through the conserved F or W. The order of the fields is J gene, clone size, D gene, V gene, CDR3 protein, CDR3 DNA. The D gene is left open where the match is weak. Clone size is given for some rows only: seen once, a few or many times, or a class if the clone is expanded.

j_gene: TRBJ2-3
abundance: .
d_gene: TRBD2
v_gene: TRBV3-1
CDR3aa: CASSQLTSGSGNTQYF
CDR3nt: TGTGCCAGCAGCCAACTCACTAGCGGGAGTGGAAATACGCAGTATTTT

j_gene: TRBJ2-3
abundance: .
d_gene: .
v_gene: TRBV2
CDR3aa: CASTEGWGMLGTDTQYF
CDR3nt: TGTGCCAGCACCGAGGGTTGGGGGATGCTCGGCACAGATACGCAGTATTTT

j_gene: TRBJ2-7
abundance: once
d_gene: TRBD1
v_gene: TRBV5-1
CDR3aa: CASSLGDRVVEQYF
CDR3nt: TGCGCCAGCAGCTTGGGAGACAGGGTCGTCGAGCAGTACTTC

j_gene: TRBJ1-5
abundance: .
d_gene: .
v_gene: TRBV7-6
CDR3aa: CASSLEQGRGQPQHF
CDR3nt: TGTGCCAGCAGCCTTGAACAGGGAAGGGGCCAGCCCCAGCATTTT

j_gene: TRBJ1-3
abundance: .
d_gene: .
v_gene: TRBV4-1
CDR3aa: CASSQGRATGNTIYF
CDR3nt: TGCGCCAGCAGCCAAGGCAGGGCTACGGGAAACACCATATATTTT

j_gene: TRBJ2-1
abundance: .
d_gene: .
v_gene: TRBV18
CDR3aa: CASLSNSGGSYNEQFF
CDR3nt: TGTGCCAGCTTAAGCAACTCTGGGGGGTCCTACAATGAGCAGTTCTTC

j_gene: TRBJ2-5
abundance: few
d_gene: TRBD1
v_gene: TRBV28
CDR3aa: CASSLAGTDVTQYF
CDR3nt: TGTGCCAGCAGTCTCGCCGGGACAGACGTGACCCAGTACTTC

j_gene: TRBJ2-3
abundance: .
d_gene: TRBD2
v_gene: TRBV5-6
CDR3aa: CASSLLTSDTDTQYF
CDR3nt: TGTGCCAGCAGCTTGTTAACTAGCGACACAGATACGCAGTATTTT

j_gene: TRBJ2-5
abundance: .
d_gene: .
v_gene: TRBV5-1
CDR3aa: CASRGTEQETQYF
CDR3nt: TGCGCCAGCAGAGGGACGGAACAAGAGACCCAGTACTTC

j_gene: TRBJ1-4
abundance: .
d_gene: TRBD1
v_gene: TRBV28
CDR3aa: CAGGQEREKLFF
CDR3nt: TGTGCCGGCGGACAGGAACGCGAAAAACTGTTTTTT

j_gene: TRBJ2-1
abundance: .
d_gene: TRBD2
v_gene: TRBV20-1
CDR3aa: CSARRAGVREQFF
CDR3nt: TGCAGTGCTAGAAGAGCGGGAGTTCGCGAGCAGTTCTTC

j_gene: TRBJ1-2
abundance: .
d_gene: .
v_gene: TRBV5-1
CDR3aa: CASSPDGLANYGYTF
CDR3nt: TGCGCCAGCAGCCCGGACGGCCTCGCTAACTATGGCTACACCTTC

j_gene: TRBJ2-7
abundance: .
d_gene: .
v_gene: TRBV7-2
CDR3aa: CASSPGGGAAYEQYF
CDR3nt: TGTGCCAGCAGCCCAGGTGGGGGGGCAGCCTACGAGCAGTACTTC

j_gene: TRBJ1-2
abundance: .
d_gene: .
v_gene: TRBV7-8
CDR3aa: CASSLRPDYGYTF
CDR3nt: TGTGCCAGCAGCTTACGACCCGACTATGGCTACACCTTC

j_gene: TRBJ1-4
abundance: few
d_gene: .
v_gene: TRBV2
CDR3aa: CASRLDRNNEKLFF
CDR3nt: TGTGCCAGCAGACTCGACAGGAATAATGAAAAACTGTTTTTT

j_gene: TRBJ1-2
abundance: .
d_gene: .
v_gene: TRBV4-3
CDR3aa: CASSQDRGSLNYYGYTF
CDR3nt: TGCGCCAGCAGCCAAGATAGGGGGTCCCTTAATTACTATGGCTACACCTTC

j_gene: TRBJ1-6
abundance: .
d_gene: .
v_gene: TRBV28
CDR3aa: CASRVGSPLHF
CDR3nt: TGTGCCAGCAGGGTCGGTTCACCCCTCCACTTT

j_gene: TRBJ2-3
abundance: few
d_gene: TRBD2
v_gene: TRBV13
CDR3aa: CASSFTGTRSPNTQYF
CDR3nt: TGTGCCAGCAGCTTCACCGGGACTAGATCCCCTAATACGCAGTATTTT

j_gene: TRBJ2-3
abundance: .
d_gene: .
v_gene: TRBV5-1
CDR3aa: CASSLGRLNGDTQYF
CDR3nt: TGCGCCAGCAGCTTGGGTCGACTAAATGGAGATACGCAGTATTTT

j_gene: TRBJ2-5
abundance: .
d_gene: TRBD2
v_gene: TRBV20-1
CDR3aa: CSARDSGLGEETQYF
CDR3nt: TGCAGTGCTAGAGATTCGGGACTAGGGGAAGAGACCCAGTACTTC

j_gene: TRBJ2-3
abundance: few
d_gene: TRBD2
v_gene: TRBV2
CDR3aa: CASKETSGMNTQYF
CDR3nt: TGTGCCAGCAAGGAGACTAGCGGGATGAATACGCAGTATTTT

j_gene: TRBJ2-7
abundance: .
d_gene: .
v_gene: TRBV5-5
CDR3aa: CASSEGEYEQYF
CDR3nt: TGTGCCAGCAGTGAAGGGGAGTACGAGCAGTACTTC

j_gene: TRBJ1-6
abundance: many
d_gene: TRBD1
v_gene: TRBV28
CDR3aa: CASSVTGGQRNSPLHF
CDR3nt: TGTGCCAGCAGTGTTACAGGGGGGCAGCGAAATTCACCCCTCCACTTT

j_gene: TRBJ2-7
abundance: many
d_gene: .
v_gene: TRBV27
CDR3aa: CASSLTQGGRYEQYF
CDR3nt: TGTGCCAGCAGTTTAACCCAGGGGGGTCGCTACGAGCAGTACTTC

j_gene: TRBJ2-7
abundance: .
d_gene: .
v_gene: TRBV20-1
CDR3aa: CSAEGGRDPYEQYF
CDR3nt: TGCAGTGCCGAGGGGGGACGGGACCCCTACGAGCAGTACTTC

j_gene: TRBJ2-5
abundance: .
d_gene: TRBD1
v_gene: TRBV24-1
CDR3aa: CATSDRTGSETQYF
CDR3nt: TGTGCCACCAGTGATCGGACAGGCTCGGAGACCCAGTACTTC

j_gene: TRBJ2-3
abundance: few
d_gene: TRBD2
v_gene: TRBV20-1
CDR3aa: CSASRLAGGPGTQYF
CDR3nt: TGCAGTGCTAGTAGACTAGCGGGAGGGCCTGGTACGCAGTATTTT

j_gene: TRBJ2-7
abundance: many
d_gene: .
v_gene: TRBV29-1
CDR3aa: CSVGSSGNSYEQYF
CDR3nt: TGCAGCGTTGGATCATCAGGAAATTCCTACGAGCAGTACTTC

j_gene: TRBJ2-5
abundance: .
d_gene: .
v_gene: TRBV29-1
CDR3aa: CSVEDHLEAQYF
CDR3nt: TGCAGCGTTGAAGACCATCTTGAGGCCCAGTACTTC

j_gene: TRBJ2-2
abundance: .
d_gene: .
v_gene: TRBV9
CDR3aa: CASSSDPQDLDTGELFF
CDR3nt: TGTGCCAGCAGCTCGGACCCACAGGATTTAGACACCGGGGAGCTGTTTTTT

j_gene: TRBJ2-7
abundance: many
d_gene: .
v_gene: TRBV25-1
CDR3aa: CASSRGGSDEQYF
CDR3nt: TGTGCCAGCAGTAGGGGTGGGTCAGATGAGCAGTACTTC

j_gene: TRBJ1-2
abundance: few
d_gene: .
v_gene: TRBV28
CDR3aa: CASTPDSFYGYTF
CDR3nt: TGTGCCAGCACCCCGGACAGCTTTTATGGCTACACCTTC

j_gene: TRBJ2-7
abundance: few
d_gene: .
v_gene: TRBV28
CDR3aa: CASSLGSGGLPYEQYF
CDR3nt: TGTGCCAGCAGTTTGGGGAGTGGGGGGCTCCCCTACGAGCAGTACTTC

j_gene: TRBJ2-5
abundance: few
d_gene: .
v_gene: TRBV19
CDR3aa: CASKDYTSEEYF
CDR3nt: TGTGCCAGTAAAGATTATACATCAGAGGAGTACTTC

j_gene: TRBJ2-4
abundance: .
d_gene: TRBD2
v_gene: TRBV20-1
CDR3aa: CSAPLAALAKNIQYF
CDR3nt: TGCAGTGCCCCGCTAGCGGCCTTAGCCAAAAACATTCAGTACTTC

j_gene: TRBJ2-5
abundance: .
d_gene: TRBD2
v_gene: TRBV24-1
CDR3aa: CATSELAGGPNRQETQYF
CDR3nt: TGTGCCACCAGTGAACTAGCGGGAGGGCCGAACCGCCAAGAGACCCAGTACTTC

j_gene: TRBJ2-1
abundance: .
d_gene: TRBD2
v_gene: TRBV4-1
CDR3aa: CASSHLDLGLAGNEQFF
CDR3nt: TGCGCCAGCAGCCACCTCGACCTGGGACTAGCGGGCAATGAGCAGTTCTTC

j_gene: TRBJ1-5
abundance: .
d_gene: TRBD1
v_gene: TRBV5-6
CDR3aa: CASSRYRGLENQPQHF
CDR3nt: TGTGCCAGCAGCAGATACAGGGGGCTGGAAAATCAGCCCCAGCATTTT

j_gene: TRBJ2-7
abundance: few
d_gene: TRBD1
v_gene: TRBV5-4
CDR3aa: CASSLPGQTHEQYF
CDR3nt: TGTGCCAGCAGCTTACCGGGACAGACCCACGAGCAGTACTTC

j_gene: TRBJ1-2
abundance: few
d_gene: .
v_gene: TRBV28
CDR3aa: CASSFSGSGYGYTF
CDR3nt: TGTGCCAGCAGTTTTTCTGGGAGTGGCTATGGCTACACCTTC

j_gene: TRBJ2-5
abundance: .
d_gene: TRBD2
v_gene: TRBV20-1
CDR3aa: CSASRTSGSKGETQYF
CDR3nt: TGCAGTGCTAGTCGGACTAGCGGGAGTAAAGGGGAGACCCAGTACTTC

j_gene: TRBJ2-5
abundance: .
d_gene: TRBD2
v_gene: TRBV7-7
CDR3aa: CASSPLSGRETQYF
CDR3nt: TGTGCTAGCAGCCCACTTAGCGGGAGAGAGACCCAGTACTTC

j_gene: TRBJ2-7
abundance: .
d_gene: .
v_gene: TRBV20-1
CDR3aa: CSAPTTREQYF
CDR3nt: TGCAGTGCTCCCACGACGAGGGAGCAGTACTTC

j_gene: TRBJ2-3
abundance: many
d_gene: .
v_gene: TRBV12-3/TRBV12-4
CDR3aa: CASSLANLQYF
CDR3nt: TGTGCCAGCAGTTTGGCCAACTTGCAGTATTTT

j_gene: TRBJ2-1
abundance: few
d_gene: TRBD2
v_gene: TRBV29-1
CDR3aa: CSVAGLAGSTYNEQFF
CDR3nt: TGCAGCGTTGCAGGACTAGCGGGAAGTACTTACAATGAGCAGTTCTTC

j_gene: TRBJ2-7
abundance: few
d_gene: TRBD2
v_gene: TRBV10-3
CDR3aa: CAISPQVAGLREQYF
CDR3nt: TGTGCCATCAGTCCCCAGGTCGCGGGACTAAGGGAGCAGTACTTC

j_gene: TRBJ1-1
abundance: few
d_gene: .
v_gene: TRBV6-1
CDR3aa: CASSETFWAFF
CDR3nt: TGTGCCAGCAGTGAAACTTTCTGGGCTTTCTTT

j_gene: TRBJ2-7
abundance: many
d_gene: .
v_gene: TRBV20-1
CDR3aa: CSASESTSYEQYF
CDR3nt: TGCAGTGCTAGCGAGAGCACCTCCTACGAGCAGTACTTC

j_gene: TRBJ2-7
abundance: few
d_gene: .
v_gene: TRBV14
CDR3aa: CASSQDRGDSGLSYEQYF
CDR3nt: TGTGCCAGCAGCCAAGATCGGGGAGACAGTGGCCTATCCTACGAGCAGTACTTC

j_gene: TRBJ1-4
abundance: few
d_gene: .
v_gene: TRBV6-6
CDR3aa: CASSFGGRSEKLFF
CDR3nt: TGTGCCAGCAGTTTCGGGGGGAGGTCCGAAAAACTGTTTTTT

j_gene: TRBJ1-4
abundance: .
d_gene: .
v_gene: TRBV29-1
CDR3aa: CSVGGDRNNEKLFF
CDR3nt: TGCAGCGTCGGGGGTGATAGAAATAATGAAAAACTGTTTTTT

j_gene: TRBJ2-1
abundance: few
d_gene: TRBD1
v_gene: TRBV7-2
CDR3aa: CASSLYATGLNNEQFF
CDR3nt: TGTGCCAGCAGCTTATACGCGACAGGGCTCAACAATGAGCAGTTCTTC

j_gene: TRBJ2-4
abundance: few
d_gene: TRBD1
v_gene: TRBV6-1
CDR3aa: CASIMTTGAKNIQYF
CDR3nt: TGTGCCAGCATAATGACGACAGGGGCCAAAAACATTCAGTACTTC

j_gene: TRBJ2-5
abundance: .
d_gene: .
v_gene: TRBV7-3
CDR3aa: CASSWGSRGETQYF
CDR3nt: TGTGCCAGCAGCTGGGGGTCCCGTGGGGAGACCCAGTACTTC

j_gene: TRBJ2-5
abundance: many
d_gene: TRBD2
v_gene: TRBV12-3/TRBV12-4
CDR3aa: CASSSAGEETQYF
CDR3nt: TGTGCCAGCAGTTCGGCGGGAGAAGAGACCCAGTACTTC

j_gene: TRBJ2-3
abundance: .
d_gene: .
v_gene: TRBV29-1
CDR3aa: CNVVGGPPSYTDTQYF
CDR3nt: TGCAACGTTGTTGGGGGCCCCCCTAGTTACACAGATACGCAGTATTTT

j_gene: TRBJ1-5
abundance: few
d_gene: TRBD1
v_gene: TRBV28
CDR3aa: CASSLRGDQPQHF
CDR3nt: TGTGCCAGCAGTCTCAGGGGGGATCAGCCCCAGCATTTT

j_gene: TRBJ2-2
abundance: few
d_gene: .
v_gene: TRBV10-3
CDR3aa: CAISDLGAGELFF
CDR3nt: TGTGCCATCAGTGACCTGGGAGCCGGGGAGCTGTTTTTT

j_gene: TRBJ1-4
abundance: few
d_gene: .
v_gene: TRBV20-1
CDR3aa: CSARQNLNEKLFF
CDR3nt: TGCAGTGCTAGGCAGAACCTTAATGAAAAACTGTTTTTT

j_gene: TRBJ1-5
abundance: few
d_gene: .
v_gene: TRBV12-3/TRBV12-4
CDR3aa: CASSPNDGQPQHF
CDR3nt: TGTGCCAGCAGTCCAAATGACGGTCAGCCCCAGCATTTT